The rows below give T cell receptor beta chains drawn from one sample of a study of blood T cells in healthy people across ages. TCRdb recomputed calls from the 5' RACE reads with MiXCR, one row per CDR3 protein. The sample consists of roughly 930,000 distinct CDR3 sequences, 48% of them appearing once. The sample consisted of blood. Receptors originate from a man aged 30-40 years in good health. The CDR3 runs from the conserved cysteine through the conserved F or W. D genes are given only for firm matches. Size values are once, few and many counts, or a class for expanded clones, and some rows have none.

>TRBV30|NA|TRBJ2-7|NA
TGTGCCTGGAGCCGGGACGCCTTCTACGAGCAGTACTTC
CAWSRDAFYEQYF
>TRBV7-2|TRBD2|TRBJ2-2|NA
TGTGCCAGCAGCTTAGGTGGACTAGCGAACACCGGGGAGCTGTTTTTT
CASSLGGLANTGELFF
>TRBV3-1|NA|TRBJ2-3|NA
TGTGCCAGCAGCCAAGACCCGGAGGCAGGGACGCAGTATTTT
CASSQDPEAGTQYF
>TRBV2|TRBD1|TRBJ1-6|few
TGTGCCAGCAGTGGGGGACAGGGGCTGAATTCACCCCTCCACTTT
CASSGGQGLNSPLHF
>TRBV9|NA|TRBJ2-3|NA
TGTGCCAGCAGCACCGGGCAAACAAATACGCAGTATTTT
CASSTGQTNTQYF
>TRBV6-2/TRBV6-3|NA|TRBJ1-2|NA
TGTGCCAGCAGTTACTCGGGCTACCGGGACTTGTATGGCTACACCTTC
CASSYSGYRDLYGYTF
>TRBV6-6|NA|TRBJ1-5|NA
TGTGCCAGCAGTTCCCAGGGATTGGATCAGCCCCAGCATTTT
CASSSQGLDQPQHF
>TRBV5-1|NA|TRBJ1-4|once
TGCGCCAGCAGCCGTGACGGACAGCCAACTAATGAAAAACTGTTTTTT
CASSRDGQPTNEKLFF
>TRBV29-1|NA|TRBJ2-1|many
TGCAGCGTTGTGGCAGGGTACAATGAGCAGTTCTTC
CSVVAGYNEQFF
>TRBV7-3|NA|TRBJ2-3|NA
TGTGCCAGCAGCCCAACTTCTGGGTACGGTACGCAGTATTTT
CASSPTSGYGTQYF
>TRBV27|NA|TRBJ2-1|NA
TGTGCCAGCAGTACGGCCCGCACAGTAACCTACAATGAGCAGTTCTTC
CASSTARTVTYNEQFF
>TRBV2|NA|TRBJ1-3|few
TGTGCCAGCAGTGTATTAGGGTTTGGAAACACCATATATTTT
CASSVLGFGNTIYF
>TRBV25-1|NA|TRBJ2-5|NA
TGTGCCAGCAGTGAATATGGGGGGAGCCAGGAGACCCAGTACTTC
CASSEYGGSQETQYF
>TRBV24-1|NA|TRBJ2-3|few
TGTGCCACCAGTGATTTGAGAAAGTATACGCAGTATTTT
CATSDLRKYTQYF
>TRBV12-3/TRBV12-4|NA|TRBJ2-2|few
TGTGCCAGCAGTTTAGAGGGGGGGGGGAACACCGGGGAGCTGTTTTTT
CASSLEGGGNTGELFF
>TRBV12-3/TRBV12-4|NA|TRBJ2-2|NA
TGTGCCAACCCATCCGGCGCCCCCGGGGAGCTGTTTTTT
CANPSGAPGELFF
>TRBV10-3|TRBD1|TRBJ2-7|NA
TGTGCCATCAGGGACACCCGACAGGGGGGCCACGAGCAGTACTTC
CAIRDTRQGGHEQYF
>TRBV7-2|TRBD2|TRBJ2-2|NA
TGTGCCAGCAGCTTACGTCCCGGACTAGCGACCACCGGGGAGCTGTTTTTT
CASSLRPGLATTGELFF
>TRBV25-1|NA|TRBJ2-1|NA
TGTGCCAGCAGTGATCTTGAGACCCAGTTCTTC
CASSDLETQFF
>TRBV25-1|NA|TRBJ2-5|few
TGTGCCAGCAGTGAATACGGCGAAATCCAAGAGACCCAGTACTTC
CASSEYGEIQETQYF
>TRBV27|NA|TRBJ2-1|many
TGCGCCAGCAGCTTGGGGGGCTCCTACAATGAGCAGTTCTTC
CASSLGGSYNEQFF
>TRBV9|TRBD1|TRBJ1-1|NA
TGTGCCAGCAGCGATGGGACAGGGGGAGGGGGCACTGAAGCTTTCTTT
CASSDGTGGGGTEAFF
>TRBV4-3|TRBD1|TRBJ1-5|once
TGCGCCAGCAGCCAAGATCTGCCGGACAGGGAGGGCAATCAGCCCCAGCATTTT
CASSQDLPDREGNQPQHF
>TRBV10-3|NA|TRBJ2-7|few
TGTGCCATCAGTGAGTATATAGGAGGACTTGCTGGCGAGCAGTACTTC
CAISEYIGGLAGEQYF
>TRBV5-1|NA|TRBJ2-3|few
TGCGCCAGCAGCTCGAATCGGATATACACAGATACGCAGTATTTT
CASSSNRIYTDTQYF
>TRBV5-1|NA|TRBJ1-5|NA
TGCGCCAGCAGCTTTGGTAACAGCGGTAATCAGCCCCAGCATTTT
CASSFGNSGNQPQHF